This TCR beta chain was found in a study of T-cell memory formation after mild COVID-19. Study at large: Largely, TCR clusters stayed within a single donor. Study-wide points: Clones from the second wave (peaking day 37) had unconfirmed SARS-CoV-2 specificity.

A few counts support this clonotype. Its antigen remains unidentified. The CDR3 contains 14 residues. V shed 0 bases and J 5 bases; nucleotides not matched to a gene: 3. Germline CDR1 reads SGDLS; CDR2 reads YYNGEE. TCRdb analysed the 5' RACE reads with MiXCR anew, one entry per CDR3 protein. The repertoire holds roughly 190,000 distinct CDR3 sequences, with about a sixth as singletons. V usage is TRBV9 and J usage is TRBJ2-7; 9 nucleotides agree with TRBD2. This receptor was taken from an adult woman who had mild COVID-19 (a few samples of this study predate the infection). Cell type and time point are not known. The specimen was PBMCs or a T cell subset sorted from them (not recorded which). In DNA form, the CDR3 reads TGTGCCAGCAGCGTAGGCGGGGGGGCCCACGAGCAGTACTTC. Protein: CASSVGGGAHEQYF.